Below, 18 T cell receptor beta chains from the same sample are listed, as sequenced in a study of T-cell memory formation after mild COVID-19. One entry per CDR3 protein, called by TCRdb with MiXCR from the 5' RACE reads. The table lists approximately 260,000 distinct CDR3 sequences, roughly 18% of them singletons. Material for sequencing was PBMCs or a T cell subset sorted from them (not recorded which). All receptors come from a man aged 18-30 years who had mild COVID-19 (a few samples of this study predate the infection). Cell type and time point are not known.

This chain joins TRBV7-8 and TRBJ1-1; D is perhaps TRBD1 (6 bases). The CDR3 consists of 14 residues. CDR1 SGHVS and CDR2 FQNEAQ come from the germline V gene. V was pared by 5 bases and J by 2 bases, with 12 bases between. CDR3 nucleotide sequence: TGTGCCAGCAGCCCTAGGGGGAGTAACACTGAAGCTTTCTTT. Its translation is CASSPRGSNTEAFF.

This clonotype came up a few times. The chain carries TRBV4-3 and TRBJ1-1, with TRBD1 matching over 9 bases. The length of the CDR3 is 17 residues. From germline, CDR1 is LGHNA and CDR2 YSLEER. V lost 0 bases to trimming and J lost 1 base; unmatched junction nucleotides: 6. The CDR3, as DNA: TGCGCCAGCAGCCAAGAGACGAGGACAGGGGCGAACACTGAAGCTTTCTTT. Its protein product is CASSQETRTGANTEAFF.

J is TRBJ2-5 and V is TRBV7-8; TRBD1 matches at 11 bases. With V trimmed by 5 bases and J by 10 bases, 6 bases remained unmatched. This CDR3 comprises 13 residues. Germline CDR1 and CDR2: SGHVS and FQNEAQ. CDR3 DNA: TGTGCCAGCAGCCCTCGGGGGACAGGGGGCCAGTACTTC. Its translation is CASSPRGTGGQYF.

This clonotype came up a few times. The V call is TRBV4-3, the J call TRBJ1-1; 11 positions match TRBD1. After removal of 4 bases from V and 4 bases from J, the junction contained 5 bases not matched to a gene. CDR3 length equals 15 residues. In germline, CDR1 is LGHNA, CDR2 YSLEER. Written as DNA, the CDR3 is TGCGCCAGCAGCCCGTCGGGACAGGGGGGCACTGAAGCTTTCTTT. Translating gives CASSPSGQGGTEAFF.

In DNA form, the CDR3 reads TGCGCCAGCAGCCAGGCGAAGGGCACCGTCGAGCAGTACTTC. Its translation: CASSQAKGTVEQYF. This chain links TRBV4-3 with TRBJ2-7; no reliable D call. Trimming took off 3 bases at V and 6 bases at J, with 15 bases between the two ends. The CDR3 contains 14 residues. CDR1 and CDR2 from the germline V gene are LGHNA and YSLEER.

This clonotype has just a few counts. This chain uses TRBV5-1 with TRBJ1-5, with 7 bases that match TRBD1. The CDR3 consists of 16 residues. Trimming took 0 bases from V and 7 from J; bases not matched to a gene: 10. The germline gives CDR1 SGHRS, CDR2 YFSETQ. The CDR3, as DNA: TGCGCCAGCAGCTTGGCCCCACAGGGGATCAACCAGCCCCAGCATTTT. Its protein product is CASSLAPQGINQPQHF.

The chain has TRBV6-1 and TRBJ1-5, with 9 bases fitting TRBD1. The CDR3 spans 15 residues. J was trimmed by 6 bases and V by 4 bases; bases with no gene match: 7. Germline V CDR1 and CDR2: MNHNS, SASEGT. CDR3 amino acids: CASSATGGGGQPQHF. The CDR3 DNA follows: TGTGCCAGCAGTGCCACAGGGGGCGGCGGTCAGCCCCAGCATTTT.

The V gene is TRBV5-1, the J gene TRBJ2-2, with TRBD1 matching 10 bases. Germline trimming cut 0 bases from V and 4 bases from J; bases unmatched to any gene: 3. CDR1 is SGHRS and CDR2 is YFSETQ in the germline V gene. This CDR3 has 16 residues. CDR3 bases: TGCGCCAGCAGCTTGGATTGGACAGGGGGCACCGGGGAGCTGTTTTTT. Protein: CASSLDWTGGTGELFF. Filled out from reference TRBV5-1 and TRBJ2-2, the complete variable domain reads KAGVTQTPRYLIKTRGQQVTLSCSPISGHRSVSWYQQTPGQGLQFLFEYFSETQRNKGNFPGRFSGRQFSNSRSEMNVSTLELGDSALYLCASSLDWTGGTGELFFGEGSRLTVL.

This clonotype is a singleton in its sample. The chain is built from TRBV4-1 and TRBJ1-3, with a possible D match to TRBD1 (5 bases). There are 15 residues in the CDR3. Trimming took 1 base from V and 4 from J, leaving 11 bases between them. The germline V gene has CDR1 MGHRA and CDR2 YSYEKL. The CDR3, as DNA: TGCGCCAGCAGCCAAGCCCGGGACGGAGGAAACACCATATATTTT. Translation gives CASSQARDGGNTIYF.

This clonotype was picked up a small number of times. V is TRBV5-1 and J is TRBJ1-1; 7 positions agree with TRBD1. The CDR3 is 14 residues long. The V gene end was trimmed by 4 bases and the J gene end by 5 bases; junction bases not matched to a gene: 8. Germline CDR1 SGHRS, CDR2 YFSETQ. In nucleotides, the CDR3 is TGCGCCAGCAGCCCCGACAGGGCACAAACTGAAGCTTTCTTT. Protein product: CASSPDRAQTEAFF.

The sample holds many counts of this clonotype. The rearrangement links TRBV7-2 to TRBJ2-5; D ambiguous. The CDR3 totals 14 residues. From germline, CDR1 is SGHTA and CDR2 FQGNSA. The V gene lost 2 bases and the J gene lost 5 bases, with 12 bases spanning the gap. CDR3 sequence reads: CASSLFEPGETQYF. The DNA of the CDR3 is TGTGCCAGCAGCTTATTTGAGCCCGGGGAGACCCAGTACTTC.

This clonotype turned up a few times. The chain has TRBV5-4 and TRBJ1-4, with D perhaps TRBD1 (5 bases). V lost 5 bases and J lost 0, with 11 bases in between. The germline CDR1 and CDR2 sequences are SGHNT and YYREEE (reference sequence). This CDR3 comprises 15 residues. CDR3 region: CASSLDSATNEKLFF. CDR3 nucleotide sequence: TGTGCCAGCAGTTTAGACAGCGCAACTAATGAAAAACTGTTTTTT.

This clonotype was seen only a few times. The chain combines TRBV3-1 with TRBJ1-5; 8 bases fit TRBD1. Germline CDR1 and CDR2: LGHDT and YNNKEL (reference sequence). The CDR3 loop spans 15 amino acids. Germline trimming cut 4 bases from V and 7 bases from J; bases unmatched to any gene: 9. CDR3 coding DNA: TGTGCCAGCAGCCCCGGACAGGGAGGGATACAGCCCCAGCATTTT. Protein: CASSPGQGGIQPQHF.

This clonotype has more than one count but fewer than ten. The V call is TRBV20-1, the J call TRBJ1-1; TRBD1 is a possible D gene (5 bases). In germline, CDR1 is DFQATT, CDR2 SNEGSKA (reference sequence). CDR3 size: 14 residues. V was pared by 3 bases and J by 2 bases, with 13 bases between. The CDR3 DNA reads TGCAGTGCTAGTCCCGGGACGGGTAACACTGAAGCTTTCTTT. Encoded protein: CSASPGTGNTEAFF.

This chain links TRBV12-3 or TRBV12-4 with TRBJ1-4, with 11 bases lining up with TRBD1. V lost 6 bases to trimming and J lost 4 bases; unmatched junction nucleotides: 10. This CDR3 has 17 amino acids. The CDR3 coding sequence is TGTGCCAGCAGCCCCCGCGGACAGGGGGCGCGTAATGAAAAACTGTTTTTT. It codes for CASSPRGQGARNEKLFF.

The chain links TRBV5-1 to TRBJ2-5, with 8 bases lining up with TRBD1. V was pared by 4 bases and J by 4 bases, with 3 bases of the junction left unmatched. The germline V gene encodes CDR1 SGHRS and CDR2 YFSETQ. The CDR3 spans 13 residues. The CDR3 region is CASSDGQGETQYF. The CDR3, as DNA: TGCGCCAGCAGCGATGGACAGGGAGAGACCCAGTACTTC. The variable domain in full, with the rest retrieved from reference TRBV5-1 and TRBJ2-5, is KAGVTQTPRYLIKTRGQQVTLSCSPISGHRSVSWYQQTPGQGLQFLFEYFSETQRNKGNFPGRFSGRQFSNSRSEMNVSTLELGDSALYLCASSDGQGETQYFGPGTRLLVL.

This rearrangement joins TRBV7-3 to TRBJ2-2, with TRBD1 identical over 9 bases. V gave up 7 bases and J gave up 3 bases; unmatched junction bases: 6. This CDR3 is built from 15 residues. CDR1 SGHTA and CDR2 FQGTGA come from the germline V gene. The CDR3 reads CASTKQGADTGELFF. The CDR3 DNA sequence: TGTGCCAGCACCAAACAGGGGGCGGACACCGGGGAGCTGTTTTTT. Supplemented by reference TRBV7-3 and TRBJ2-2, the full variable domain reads GAGVSQTPSNKVTEKGKYVELRCDPISGHTALYWYRQSLGQGPEFLIYFQGTGAADDSGLPNDRFFAVRPEGSVSTLKIQRTERGDSAVYLCASTKQGADTGELFFGEGSRLTVL.

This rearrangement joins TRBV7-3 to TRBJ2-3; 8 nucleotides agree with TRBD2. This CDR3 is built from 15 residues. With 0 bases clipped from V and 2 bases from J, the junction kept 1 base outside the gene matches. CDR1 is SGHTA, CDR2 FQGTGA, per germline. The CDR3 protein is CASSLTGGATDTQYF. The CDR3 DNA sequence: TGTGCCAGCAGCTTAACCGGGGGGGCCACAGATACGCAGTATTTT.